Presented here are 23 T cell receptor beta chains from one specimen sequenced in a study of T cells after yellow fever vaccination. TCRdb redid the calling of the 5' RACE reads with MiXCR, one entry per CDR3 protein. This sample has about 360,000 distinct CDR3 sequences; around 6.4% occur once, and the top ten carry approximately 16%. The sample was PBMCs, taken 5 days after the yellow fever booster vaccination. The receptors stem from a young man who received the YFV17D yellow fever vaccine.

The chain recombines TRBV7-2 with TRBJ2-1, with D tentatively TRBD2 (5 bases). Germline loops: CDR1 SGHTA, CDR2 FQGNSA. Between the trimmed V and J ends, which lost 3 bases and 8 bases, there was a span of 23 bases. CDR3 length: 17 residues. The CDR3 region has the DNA TGTGCCAGCAGCTTGGCCTCCGGGCGGGCAGCTTGGTATGAGCAGTTCTTC. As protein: CASSLASGRAAWYEQFF.

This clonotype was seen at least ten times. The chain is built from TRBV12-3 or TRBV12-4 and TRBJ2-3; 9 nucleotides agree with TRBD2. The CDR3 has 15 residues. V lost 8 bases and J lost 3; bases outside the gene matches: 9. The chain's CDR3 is CASQREDMITDTQYF. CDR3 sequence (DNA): TGTGCCAGCCAGCGGGAGGACATGATTACAGATACGCAGTATTTT.

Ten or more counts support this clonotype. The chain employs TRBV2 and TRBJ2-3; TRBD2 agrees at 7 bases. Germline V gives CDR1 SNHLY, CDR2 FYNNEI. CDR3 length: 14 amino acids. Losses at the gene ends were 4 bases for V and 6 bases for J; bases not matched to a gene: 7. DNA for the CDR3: TGTGCCAGCAGTGGAAGCGGGACTGTTGATACGCAGTATTTT. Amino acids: CASSGSGTVDTQYF. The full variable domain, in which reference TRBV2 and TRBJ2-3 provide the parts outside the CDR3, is EPEVTQTPSHQVTQMGQEVILRCVPISNHLYFYWYRQILGQKVEFLVSFYNNEISEKSEIFDDQFSVERPDGSNFTLKIRSTKLEDSAMYFCASSGSGTVDTQYFGPGTRLTVL.

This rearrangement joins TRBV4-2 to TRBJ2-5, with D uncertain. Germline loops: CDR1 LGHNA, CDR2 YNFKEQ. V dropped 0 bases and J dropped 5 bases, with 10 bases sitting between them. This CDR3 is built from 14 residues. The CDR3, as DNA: TGTGCCAGCAGCCAAGATTCCAGGCGGGAGACCCAGTACTTC. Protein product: CASSQDSRRETQYF.

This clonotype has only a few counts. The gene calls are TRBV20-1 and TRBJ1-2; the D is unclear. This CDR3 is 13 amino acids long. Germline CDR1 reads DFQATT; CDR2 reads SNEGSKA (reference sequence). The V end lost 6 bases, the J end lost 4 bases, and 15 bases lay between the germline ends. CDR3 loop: CSALDSASYGYTF. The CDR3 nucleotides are TGCAGTGCACTAGATAGCGCGAGCTATGGCTACACCTTC.

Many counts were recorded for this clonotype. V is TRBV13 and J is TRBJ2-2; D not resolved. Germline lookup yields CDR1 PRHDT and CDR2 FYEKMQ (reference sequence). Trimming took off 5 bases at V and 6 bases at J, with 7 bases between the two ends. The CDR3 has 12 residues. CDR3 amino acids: CASSLRPGELFF. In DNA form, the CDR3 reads TGTGCCAGCAGCCTGAGACCCGGGGAGCTGTTTTTT.

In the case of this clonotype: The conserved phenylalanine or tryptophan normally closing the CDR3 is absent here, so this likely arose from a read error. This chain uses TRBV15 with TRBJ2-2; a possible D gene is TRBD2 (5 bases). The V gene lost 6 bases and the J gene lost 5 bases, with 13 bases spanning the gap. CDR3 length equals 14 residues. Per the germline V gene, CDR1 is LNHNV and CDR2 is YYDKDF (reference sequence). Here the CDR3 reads CATRTRGGTGELFL. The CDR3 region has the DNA TGTGCCACCAGAACTAGAGGTGGTACCGGGGAGCTGTTTCTT.

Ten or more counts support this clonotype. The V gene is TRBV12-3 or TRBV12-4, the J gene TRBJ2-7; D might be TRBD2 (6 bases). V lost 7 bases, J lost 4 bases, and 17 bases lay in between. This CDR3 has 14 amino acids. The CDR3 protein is CASTREWDGYEQYF. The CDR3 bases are TGTGCCAGCACCCGGGAGTGGGATGGTTACGAGCAGTACTTC.

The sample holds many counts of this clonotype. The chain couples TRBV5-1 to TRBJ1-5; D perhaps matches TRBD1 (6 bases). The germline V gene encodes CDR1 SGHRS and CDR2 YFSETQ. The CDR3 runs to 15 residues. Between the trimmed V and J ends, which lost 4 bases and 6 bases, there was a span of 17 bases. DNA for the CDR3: TGCGCCAGCAGCCAAGGGGGGGGATCGGGTCAGCCCCAGCATTTT. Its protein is CASSQGGGSGQPQHF.

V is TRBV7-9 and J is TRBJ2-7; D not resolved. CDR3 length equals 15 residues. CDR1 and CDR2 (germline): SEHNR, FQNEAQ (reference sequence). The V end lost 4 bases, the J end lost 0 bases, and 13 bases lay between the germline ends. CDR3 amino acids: CASSSPPGNSYEQYF. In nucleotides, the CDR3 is TGTGCCAGCAGCTCCCCTCCCGGTAACTCCTACGAGCAGTACTTC.

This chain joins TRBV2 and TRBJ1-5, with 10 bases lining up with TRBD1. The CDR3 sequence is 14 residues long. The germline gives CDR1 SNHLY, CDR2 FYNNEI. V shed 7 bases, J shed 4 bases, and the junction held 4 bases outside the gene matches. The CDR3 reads CASTRDRGNQPQHF. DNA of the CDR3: TGTGCCAGCACGAGGGACAGGGGAAATCAGCCCCAGCATTTT.

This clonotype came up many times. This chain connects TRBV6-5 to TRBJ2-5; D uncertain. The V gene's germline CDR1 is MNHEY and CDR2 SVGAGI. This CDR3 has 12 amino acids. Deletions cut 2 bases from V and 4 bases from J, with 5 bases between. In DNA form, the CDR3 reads TGTGCCAGCAGTTACGGTGGAGAGACCCAGTACTTC. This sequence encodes CASSYGGETQYF.

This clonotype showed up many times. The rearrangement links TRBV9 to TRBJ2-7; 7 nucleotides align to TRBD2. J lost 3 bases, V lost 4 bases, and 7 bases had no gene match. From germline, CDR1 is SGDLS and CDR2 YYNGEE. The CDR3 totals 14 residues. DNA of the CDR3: TGTGCCAGCAGCCCCTGGAGGGACTACTACGAGCAGTACTTC. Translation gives CASSPWRDYYEQYF.

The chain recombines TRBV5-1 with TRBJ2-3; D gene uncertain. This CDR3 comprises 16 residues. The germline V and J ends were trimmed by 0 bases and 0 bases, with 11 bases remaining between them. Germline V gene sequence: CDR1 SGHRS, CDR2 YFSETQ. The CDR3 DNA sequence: TGCGCCAGCAGCTTGGTTCGAGAGATTAGCACAGATACGCAGTATTTT. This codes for CASSLVREISTDTQYF.

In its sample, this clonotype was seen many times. The CDR3 region has the DNA TGCGCCAGCAGTCCCAGGGTGTGGGACACCGGGGAGCTGTTTTTT. This gives the protein CASSPRVWDTGELFF. The chain combines TRBV23-1 with TRBJ2-2; tentative D call: TRBD1 (5 bases). TRBV23-1 is sorted into the ORF group, with uncertain function. The CDR3 extends over 15 amino acids. Trimming cost V 4 bases and J 3 bases, with 12 bases left between them.

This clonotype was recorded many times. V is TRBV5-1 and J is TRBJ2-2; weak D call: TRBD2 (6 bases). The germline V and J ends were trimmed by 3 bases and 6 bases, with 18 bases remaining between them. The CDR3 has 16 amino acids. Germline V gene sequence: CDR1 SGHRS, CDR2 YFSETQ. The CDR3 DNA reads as TGCGCCAGCAGCTCGCTGGAGGGCTTTGTATCCGGGGAGCTGTTTTTT. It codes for CASSSLEGFVSGELFF.

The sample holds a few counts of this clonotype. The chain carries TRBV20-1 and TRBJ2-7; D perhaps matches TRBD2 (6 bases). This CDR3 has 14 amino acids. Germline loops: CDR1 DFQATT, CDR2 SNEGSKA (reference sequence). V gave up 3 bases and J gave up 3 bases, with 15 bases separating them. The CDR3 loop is CSASPPGRFYEQYF. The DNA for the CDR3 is TGCAGTGCTAGTCCCCCCGGGAGATTCTACGAGCAGTACTTC.

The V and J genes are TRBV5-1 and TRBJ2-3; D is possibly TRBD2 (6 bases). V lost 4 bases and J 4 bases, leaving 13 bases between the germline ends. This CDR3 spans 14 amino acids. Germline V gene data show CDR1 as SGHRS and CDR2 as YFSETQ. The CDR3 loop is CASSPGTFSDTQYF. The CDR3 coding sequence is TGCGCCAGCAGCCCGGGGACTTTTTCAGATACGCAGTATTTT.

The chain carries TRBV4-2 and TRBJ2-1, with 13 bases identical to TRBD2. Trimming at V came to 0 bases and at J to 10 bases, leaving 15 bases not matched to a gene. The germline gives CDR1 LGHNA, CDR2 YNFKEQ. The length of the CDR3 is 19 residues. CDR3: CASSQDPPGLAGVGREQFF. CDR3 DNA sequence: TGTGCCAGCAGCCAAGATCCCCCCGGACTAGCGGGAGTGGGAAGGGAGCAGTTCTTC.

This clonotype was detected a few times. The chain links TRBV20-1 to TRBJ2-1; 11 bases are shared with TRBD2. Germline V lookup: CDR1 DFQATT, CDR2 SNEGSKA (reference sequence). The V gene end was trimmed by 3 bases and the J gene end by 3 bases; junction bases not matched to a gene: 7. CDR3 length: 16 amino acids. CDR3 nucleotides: TGCAGTGCTAGGGAAGGGACTAGCGGACACTACAATGAGCAGTTCTTC. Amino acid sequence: CSAREGTSGHYNEQFF.

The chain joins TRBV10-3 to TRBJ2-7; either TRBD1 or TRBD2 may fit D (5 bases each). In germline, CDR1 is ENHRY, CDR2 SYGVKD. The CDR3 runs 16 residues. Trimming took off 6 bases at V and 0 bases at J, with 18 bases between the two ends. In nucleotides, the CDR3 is TGTGCCATCAGCAGATATAGCGAGGGGCGCTCCTACGAGCAGTACTTC. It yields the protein CAISRYSEGRSYEQYF.

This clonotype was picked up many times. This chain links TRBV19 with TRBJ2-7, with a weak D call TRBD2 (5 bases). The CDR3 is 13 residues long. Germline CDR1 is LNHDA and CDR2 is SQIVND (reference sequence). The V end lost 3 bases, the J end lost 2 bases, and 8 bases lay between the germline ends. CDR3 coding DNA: TGTGCCAGTAGTATTCCGGGAACCTACGAGCAGTACTTC. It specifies CASSIPGTYEQYF.

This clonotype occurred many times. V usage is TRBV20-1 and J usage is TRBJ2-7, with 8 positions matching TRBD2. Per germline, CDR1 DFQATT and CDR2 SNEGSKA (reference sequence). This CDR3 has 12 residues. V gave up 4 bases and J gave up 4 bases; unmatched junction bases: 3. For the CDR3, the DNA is TGCAGTGCTACGGGGGGGAGATACGAGCAGTACTTC. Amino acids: CSATGGRYEQYF.